These 28 T cell receptor beta chains came from one sample sequenced in a study of shared clonotypes between healthy human individuals (dated by TCRdb to the early 2020s). Library construction relied on the immunoSEQ multiplex PCR assay. In its TCRdb copy, this immuneACCESS table keeps in-frame sequences only and misses some clones. Where compared with another copy, unresolved V genes explain less than half of these, and the others have no known cause. The sample has 550,000 to 850,000 clones on record, roughly two thirds of them singletons. Approximately 1.7% of the sample is held by the ten biggest clonotypes. Source material: memory CD4+ T cells sorted from blood. Per the publication, the cell subset or site label means: CD45RA-negative fraction. The receptors shown here come from a woman younger than 45 in good health.

Only one count was recorded for this clone. The chain employs TRBV4-2 and TRBJ1-1; maybe TRBD1 (5 bases). This CDR3 contains 14 residues. CDR1 and CDR2 (germline): LGHNA, YNFKEQ. The V gene lost 6 bases and the J gene lost 0 bases, with 11 bases spanning the gap. The CDR3 loop is CASRGGVLNTEAFF. The CDR3 DNA reads TGTGCCAGCAGGGGGGGGGTCCTGAACACTGAAGCTTTCTTT.

This clone was seen a handful of times. The chain uses TRBV12-5 and TRBJ1-1; 7 bases fit TRBD1. J gave up 11 bases and V 5 bases, and 11 bases lay outside the gene matches. The CDR3 contains 13 residues. Germline V gene sequence: CDR1 LGHNT, CDR2 FRNRAP. The CDR3, as DNA: TGTGCTAGTGGTCGACAGGGAAATTCAGAGGCTTTCTTT. It encodes CASGRQGNSEAFF. The whole variable domain, filled in from reference TRBV12-5 and TRBJ1-1, reads DARVTQTPRHKVTEMGQEVTMRCQPILGHNTVFWYRQTMMQGLELLAYFRNRAPLDDSGMPKDRFSAEMPDATLATLKIQPSEPRDSAVYFCASGRQGNSEAFFGQGTRLTVV.

This chain uses TRBV10-1 with TRBJ1-1, with a tentative D call TRBD1 (5 bases). Germline V gene lookup returns CDR1 WNHNN and CDR2 SYGVQD (reference sequence). The V end lost 6 bases, the J end lost 3 bases, and 20 bases lay between the germline ends. The CDR3 spans 16 residues. The DNA of the CDR3 is TGCGCCAGCAGCGCGGGGCGGGTAGTACCGGACACTGAAGCTTTCTTT. Protein sequence: CASSAGRVVPDTEAFF.

This rearrangement joins TRBV7-9 to TRBJ1-2; D is possibly TRBD1 (6 bases). The V gene lost 5 bases and the J gene lost 2 bases, with 15 bases spanning the gap. Germline loops: CDR1 SEHNR, CDR2 FQNEAQ (reference sequence). The CDR3 covers 15 residues. The CDR3 DNA follows: TGTGCCAGCAGCGTAATGGGGGCGGGGAACTATGGCTACACCTTC. This sequence encodes CASSVMGAGNYGYTF.

This sequence joins TRBV9 and TRBJ2-7; D is possibly TRBD2 (5 bases). V was clipped by 0 bases and J by 0 bases, with 7 bases between them. The CDR3 consists of 14 residues. Germline-derived CDR1 and CDR2 are SGDLS and YYNGEE. For the CDR3, the DNA is TGTGCCAGCAGCGTAGTAGCGCACTCCTACGAGCAGTACTTC. It translates to CASSVVAHSYEQYF.

The V call is TRBV28, the J call TRBJ1-2; maybe TRBD1 (6 bases). CDR1 and CDR2 from the germline V gene are MDHEN and SYDVKM. CDR3 length: 14 residues. Deletions cut 6 bases from V and 0 bases from J, with 11 bases between. In nucleotides, the CDR3 is TGTGCCAGCAGATATACAGGGTCTAACTATGGCTACACCTTC. Protein: CASRYTGSNYGYTF.

This clone was seen a handful of times. This chain joins TRBV6-6 and TRBJ2-1; TRBD2 matches at 7 bases. Germline trimming cut 7 bases from V and 1 base from J; bases unmatched to any gene: 7. Germline loops: CDR1 MNHNY, CDR2 SVGAGI (reference sequence). The CDR3 has 15 amino acids. The DNA for the CDR3 is TGTGCCAGCAATCCGGGAGGCTCGTCCTACAATGAGCAGTTCTTC. Its translation is CASNPGGSSYNEQFF.

This clone was detected only a few times. V is TRBV6-6 and J is TRBJ2-7; 8 nucleotides align to TRBD2. V shed 4 bases, J shed 2 bases, and the junction held 1 base outside the gene matches. The length of the CDR3 is 13 residues. Germline CDR1 and CDR2: MNHNY and SVGAGI (reference sequence). The CDR3 loop reads CASSSGRAYEQYF. The DNA of the CDR3 is TGTGCCAGCAGTTCCGGGAGGGCCTACGAGCAGTACTTC.

With respect to this clone: One base away lies a much larger clone, so this may be a sequencing read error. This rearrangement joins TRBV28 to TRBJ2-6; 7 nucleotides match TRBD1. CDR1 MDHEN and CDR2 SYDVKM come from the germline V gene. This CDR3 region has 20 residues. DNA for the CDR3: TGTACCAGCAGTACCCAACCCACAGGGGAACCAAACTCTGGGGCCAACGTCCTGACTTTC. Translated: CTSSTQPTGEPNSGANVLTF. Full variable domain (remainder filled in from reference TRBV28 and TRBJ2-6): DVKVTQSSRYLVKRTGEKVFLECVQDMDHENMFWYRQDPGLGLRLIYFSYDVKMKEKGDIPEGYSVSREKKERFSLILESASTNQTSMYLCTSSTQPTGEPNSGANVLTFGAGSRLTVL.

The chain joins TRBV12-5 to TRBJ2-1; 8 positions agree with TRBD2. Per germline, CDR1 LGHNT and CDR2 FRNRAP. The V and J ends lost 0 bases and 4 bases, in that order; junction bases with no gene match: 11. CDR3 length equals 18 residues. The CDR3 loop is CASGLVIAGGRTYNEQFF. DNA for the CDR3: TGTGCTAGTGGTTTGGTAATCGCGGGAGGAAGAACTTACAATGAGCAGTTCTTC.

Remarks on this clone: Other DNA sequences in the same sample also yield this CDR3. This chain uses TRBV7-9 with TRBJ1-5; D gene ambiguous. The V gene's germline CDR1 is SEHNR and CDR2 FQNEAQ (reference sequence). V lost 3 bases, J lost 3 bases, and 9 bases lay in between. The CDR3 extends over 14 amino acids. CDR3 sequence (DNA): TGTGCCAGCAGCTTTGGGCAGGACAATCAGCCCCAGCATTTT. Encoded protein: CASSFGQDNQPQHF.

The chain is built from TRBV5-1 and TRBJ2-5; D might be TRBD1 (5 bases). CDR1 SGHRS and CDR2 YFSETQ come from the germline V gene. V was pared by 4 bases and J by 1 base, with 14 bases between. CDR3 length equals 15 residues. This CDR3 is CASSKSGDSQETQYF. DNA for the CDR3: TGCGCCAGCAGCAAATCCGGTGACAGCCAAGAGACCCAGTACTTC.

The rearrangement joins TRBV14 to TRBJ2-5, with 8 bases identical to TRBD2. CDR1 and CDR2 from the germline V gene are SGHDN and FVKESK. V dropped 0 bases and J dropped 7; count of bases not matched to a gene: 16. This CDR3 region has 18 residues. DNA for the CDR3: TGTGCCAGCAGCCAAGATATAGCGGGGCCCGGCGCAAGGGGGACCCAGTACTTC. Translation gives CASSQDIAGPGARGTQYF.

The chain carries TRBV14 and TRBJ1-1; a weak D match, TRBD1 (6 bases). The germline V gene encodes CDR1 SGHDN and CDR2 FVKESK. V gave up 4 bases and J gave up 7 bases, with 16 bases separating them. This CDR3 spans 14 amino acids. CDR3 coding DNA: TGTGCCAGCAGCCTCCAATCAGGGGCGTTTGAAGCTTTCTTT. Encoded protein: CASSLQSGAFEAFF.

The chain combines TRBV5-1 with TRBJ2-3; tentative D call: TRBD2 (6 bases). The CDR3 length is 14 residues. Trimming stripped 4 bases from V and 3 bases from J, with 12 bases between. The germline V gene encodes CDR1 SGHRS and CDR2 YFSETQ. The CDR3 DNA reads as TGCGCCAGCAGCCCCGGGGGTTATACAGATACGCAGTATTTT. It specifies CASSPGGYTDTQYF.

This clone showed up just a few times. This chain links TRBV28 with TRBJ1-2; D gene ambiguous. This CDR3 comprises 14 residues. The ends were cut back, 7 bases at V and 3 bases at J, with 15 bases in the middle. Germline CDR1 MDHEN, CDR2 SYDVKM. CDR3 nucleotides: TGTGCCAGCAAAAAGGACCGTTATGACTATGGCTACACCTTC. Protein: CASKKDRYDYGYTF.

The rearrangement links TRBV15 to TRBJ1-3, with D tentatively TRBD1 (5 bases). Deletions cut 2 bases from V and 1 base from J, with 6 bases between. Germline CDR1 and CDR2: LNHNV and YYDKDF (reference sequence). The CDR3 spans 14 residues. For the CDR3, the DNA is TGTGCCACCAGCAGACAGGGATCTGGAAACACCATATATTTT. It specifies CATSRQGSGNTIYF.

The chain uses TRBV5-5 and TRBJ2-7, with D perhaps matching TRBD2 (5 bases). This CDR3 is 17 amino acids long. Between the trimmed V and J ends, which lost 4 bases and 4 bases, there was a span of 24 bases. From germline, CDR1 is SGHKS and CDR2 YYEKEE (reference sequence). The CDR3 spells CASSPQASDSLGYEQYF. The CDR3 DNA is TGTGCCAGCAGCCCCCAAGCCTCGGACTCCCTAGGGTACGAGCAGTACTTC.

This clone was seen only once. The rearrangement uses TRBV6-1 and TRBJ1-6; no firm D call. V was trimmed by 3 bases and J by 6 bases, leaving 6 bases between them. CDR3 length: 13 amino acids. Germline V lookup: CDR1 MNHNS, CDR2 SASEGT. The CDR3 DNA is TGTGCCAGCAGTGAGCCTACTAATTCACCCCTCCACTTT. It encodes CASSEPTNSPLHF.

This clone is a singleton in its sample. The rearrangement joins TRBV7-6 to TRBJ2-3; D perhaps matches TRBD2 (6 bases). Germline V gene lookup returns CDR1 SGHVS and CDR2 FNYEAQ. V dropped 5 bases and J dropped 3 bases, with 24 bases sitting between them. The CDR3 is made up of 18 amino acids. The CDR3 region has the DNA TGTGCCAGCAGCGCCCTTTTTAATACTAGGGACTTTACAGATACGCAGTATTTT. It codes for CASSALFNTRDFTDTQYF. The entire variable domain, with the rest obtained from reference TRBV7-6 and TRBJ2-3, is as follows: GAGVSQSPRYKVTKRGQDVALRCDPISGHVSLYWYRQALGQGPEFLTYFNYEAQQDKSGLPNDRFSAERPEGSISTLTIQRTEQRDSAMYRCASSALFNTRDFTDTQYFGPGTRLTVL.

This clone was seen a single time. The chain has TRBV19 and TRBJ2-2; 7 nucleotides line up with TRBD2. Trimming at V came to 3 bases and at J to 7 bases, leaving 5 bases not matched to a gene. CDR1 and CDR2 from the germline V gene are LNHDA and SQIVND (reference sequence). This CDR3 is 14 amino acids long. In DNA form, the CDR3 reads TGTGCCAGTAGTATGAGCGGGGCGGTCGGGGAGCTGTTTTTT. Translated: CASSMSGAVGELFF. Using reference TRBV19 and TRBJ2-2 for the parts outside the CDR3, the full variable domain is DGGITQSPKYLFRKEGQNVTLSCEQNLNHDAMYWYRQDPGQGLRLIYYSQIVNDFQKGDIAEGYSVSREKKESFPLTVTSAQKNPTAFYLCASSMSGAVGELFFGEGSRLTVL.

The J gene is TRBJ1-2, the V gene TRBV5-1; D unclear. Germline CDR1 reads SGHRS; CDR2 reads YFSETQ. CDR3 size: 13 residues. With 0 bases removed from V and 3 bases from J, the gap between germline ends came to 6 bases. CDR3 nucleotides: TGCGCCAGCAGCTTGGTGCAGTACTATGGCTACACCTTC. Translating gives CASSLVQYYGYTF.

The CDR3 DNA follows: TGTGCCACCGGACCGGACAGGGGTAAAGGGGAGACCCAGTACTTC. This translates into CATGPDRGKGETQYF. V is TRBV15 and J is TRBJ2-5, with TRBD1 identical over 9 bases. From germline, CDR1 is LNHNV and CDR2 YYDKDF (reference sequence). V shed 8 bases and J 5 bases; nucleotides not matched to a gene: 12. The length of the CDR3 is 15 residues. The complete variable domain, with remaining parts taken from reference TRBV15 and TRBJ2-5, reads DAMVIQNPRYQVTQFGKPVTLSCSQTLNHNVMYWYQQKSSQAPKLLFHYYDKDFNNEADTPDNFQSRRPNTSFCFLDIRSPGLGDTAMYLCATGPDRGKGETQYFGPGTRLLVL.

In regard to this clone: It may be a read error: a sequence one base away is much more abundant. Other nucleotide sequences in the sample specify the same CDR3. The chain combines TRBV19 with TRBJ1-2; D not certain. Per the germline V gene, CDR1 is LNHDA and CDR2 is SQIVND (reference sequence). This CDR3 comprises 14 residues. The CDR3 DNA reads as TGTGCCAGTAGTCTCGGGTCTCAGCTCTATGGCTACACTTTC. Amino acid sequence: CASSLGSQLYGYTF.

This clone was counted only a few times. The genes are TRBV7-9 and TRBJ1-2; a possible D gene is TRBD1 (5 bases). This CDR3 spans 13 amino acids. The germline CDR1 and CDR2 sequences are SEHNR and FQNEAQ (reference sequence). V lost 5 bases and J lost 2, with 9 bases in between. The CDR3 region is CASSTGGNYGYTF. The CDR3 DNA reads TGTGCCAGCAGCACAGGAGGAAACTATGGCTACACCTTC.

The chain recombines TRBV19 with TRBJ1-2, with unresolved D. Germline CDR1 reads LNHDA; CDR2 reads SQIVND (reference sequence). V was clipped by 6 bases and J by 5 bases, with 16 bases between them. CDR3 size: 14 residues. The CDR3 DNA follows: TGTGCCAGTAGCTCGTTTCAGAGGGCGTATGGCTACACCTTC. As protein: CASSSFQRAYGYTF. Looking up the rest from reference TRBV19 and TRBJ1-2 gives the full variable domain: DGGITQSPKYLFRKEGQNVTLSCEQNLNHDAMYWYRQDPGQGLRLIYYSQIVNDFQKGDIAEGYSVSREKKESFPLTVTSAQKNPTAFYLCASSSFQRAYGYTFGSGTRLTVV.

The table lists this clone with many counts. The CDR3 loop reads CASSRDRGEEKLFF. CDR3 in DNA: TGTGCCAGCAGCCGGGACAGGGGTGAAGAAAAACTGTTTTTT. V and J are TRBV7-9 and TRBJ1-4; 10 bases agree with TRBD1. V shed 5 bases, J shed 8 bases, and the junction held 5 bases outside the gene matches. CDR1 is SEHNR, CDR2 FQNEAQ, per germline (reference sequence). The CDR3 contains 14 residues.

J is TRBJ1-2 and V is TRBV7-8; weak D call: TRBD1 (5 bases). CDR3 size: 13 residues. Per germline, CDR1 SGHVS and CDR2 FQNEAQ. V was cut by 1 base and J by 5 bases, with 8 bases left in between. The chain's CDR3 is CASSLGQTYGYTF. The CDR3 bases are TGTGCCAGCAGCTTAGGACAGACGTATGGCTACACCTTC.